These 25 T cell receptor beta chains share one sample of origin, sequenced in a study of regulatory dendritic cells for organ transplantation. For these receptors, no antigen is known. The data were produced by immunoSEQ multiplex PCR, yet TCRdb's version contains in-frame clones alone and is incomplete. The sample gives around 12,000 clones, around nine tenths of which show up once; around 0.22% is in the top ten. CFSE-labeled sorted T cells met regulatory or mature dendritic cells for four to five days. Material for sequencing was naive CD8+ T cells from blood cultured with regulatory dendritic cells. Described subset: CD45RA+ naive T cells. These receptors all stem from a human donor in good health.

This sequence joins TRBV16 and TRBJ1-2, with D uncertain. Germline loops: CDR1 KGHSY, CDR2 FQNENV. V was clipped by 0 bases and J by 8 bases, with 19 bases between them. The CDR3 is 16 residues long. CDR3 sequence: CASSQSQDGPRWGYTF. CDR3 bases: TGTGCCAGCAGCCAATCCCAGGACGGGCCACGTTGGGGCTACACCTTC.

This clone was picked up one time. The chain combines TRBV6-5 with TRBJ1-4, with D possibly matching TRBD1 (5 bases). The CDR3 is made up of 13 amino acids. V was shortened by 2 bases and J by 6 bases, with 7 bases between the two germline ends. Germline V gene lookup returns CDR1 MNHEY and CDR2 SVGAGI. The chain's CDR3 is CASSYTGDEKLFF. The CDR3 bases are TGTGCCAGCAGTTACACGGGGGATGAAAAACTGTTTTTT.

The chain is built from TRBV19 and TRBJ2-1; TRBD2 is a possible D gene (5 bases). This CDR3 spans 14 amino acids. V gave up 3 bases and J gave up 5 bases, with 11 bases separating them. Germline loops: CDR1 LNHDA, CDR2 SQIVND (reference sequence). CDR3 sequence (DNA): TGTGCCAGTAGTATCCGGGGTGGGGACAATGAGCAGTTCTTC. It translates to CASSIRGGDNEQFF.

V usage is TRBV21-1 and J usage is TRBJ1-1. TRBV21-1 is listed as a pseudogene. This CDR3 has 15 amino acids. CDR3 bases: TGTGCCAGCAGCAAGATTTATCCGGGGGACACTGAAGCTTTCTTT. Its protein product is CASSKIYPGDTEAFF.

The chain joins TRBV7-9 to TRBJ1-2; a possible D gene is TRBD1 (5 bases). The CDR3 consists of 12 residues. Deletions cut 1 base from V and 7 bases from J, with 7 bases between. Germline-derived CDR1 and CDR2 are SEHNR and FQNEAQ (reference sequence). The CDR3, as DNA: TGTGCCAGCAGCTTAGTTGGGGGTGGCTACACCTTC. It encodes CASSLVGGGYTF.

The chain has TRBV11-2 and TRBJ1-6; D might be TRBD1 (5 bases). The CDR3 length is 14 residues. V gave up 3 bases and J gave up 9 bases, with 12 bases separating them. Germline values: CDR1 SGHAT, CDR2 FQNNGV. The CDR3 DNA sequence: TGTGCCAGCAGCTTTACGTCCGGGGGTTCACCCCTCCACTTT. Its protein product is CASSFTSGGSPLHF.

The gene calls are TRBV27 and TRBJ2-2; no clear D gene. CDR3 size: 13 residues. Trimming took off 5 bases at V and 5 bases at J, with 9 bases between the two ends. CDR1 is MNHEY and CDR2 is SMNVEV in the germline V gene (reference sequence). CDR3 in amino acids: CASSTGRTGELFF. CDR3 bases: TGTGCCAGCAGTACCGGACGGACCGGGGAGCTGTTTTTT.

The CDR3 DNA sequence: TGTGCCAGCAGTTTGGGGGTCGTCAGGGGTGCAGATACGCAGTATTTT. Its translation is CASSLGVVRGADTQYF. The chain is built from TRBV6-5 and TRBJ2-3, with a tentative D call TRBD1 (6 bases). There are 16 residues in the CDR3. The V gene lost 4 bases and the J gene lost 4 bases, with 18 bases spanning the gap. Germline V lookup: CDR1 MNHEY, CDR2 SVGAGI.

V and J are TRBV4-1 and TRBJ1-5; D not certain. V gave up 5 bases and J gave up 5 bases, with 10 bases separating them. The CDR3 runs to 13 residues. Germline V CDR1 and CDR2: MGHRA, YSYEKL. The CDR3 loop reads CASSIQHDQPQHF. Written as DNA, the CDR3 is TGCGCCAGCAGCATCCAGCACGATCAGCCCCAGCATTTT.

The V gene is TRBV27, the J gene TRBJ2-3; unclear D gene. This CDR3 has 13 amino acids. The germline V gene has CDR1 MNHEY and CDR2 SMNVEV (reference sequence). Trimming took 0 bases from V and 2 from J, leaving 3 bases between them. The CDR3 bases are TGTGCCAGCAGTTTATCGGCCACAGATACGCAGTATTTT. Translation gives CASSLSATDTQYF.

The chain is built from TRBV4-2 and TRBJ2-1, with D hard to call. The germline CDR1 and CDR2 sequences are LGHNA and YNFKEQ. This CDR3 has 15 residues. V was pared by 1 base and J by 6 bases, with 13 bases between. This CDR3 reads CASSQVAGFLNEQFF. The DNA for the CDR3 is TGTGCCAGCAGCCAAGTAGCCGGGTTCCTCAATGAGCAGTTCTTC.

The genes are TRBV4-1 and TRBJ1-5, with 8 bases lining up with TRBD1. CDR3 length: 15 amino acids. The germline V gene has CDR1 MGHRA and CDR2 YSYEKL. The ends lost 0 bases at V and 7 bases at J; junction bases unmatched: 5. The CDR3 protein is CASSQDRGLQQPQHF. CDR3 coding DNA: TGCGCCAGCAGCCAAGACAGGGGGCTACAGCAGCCCCAGCATTTT.

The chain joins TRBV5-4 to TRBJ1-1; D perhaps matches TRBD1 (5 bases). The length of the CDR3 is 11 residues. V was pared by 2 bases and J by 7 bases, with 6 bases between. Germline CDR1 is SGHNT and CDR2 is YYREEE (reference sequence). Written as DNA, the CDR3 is TGTGCCAGCAGCTTTGGGGGTGAAGCTTTCTTT. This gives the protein CASSFGGEAFF.

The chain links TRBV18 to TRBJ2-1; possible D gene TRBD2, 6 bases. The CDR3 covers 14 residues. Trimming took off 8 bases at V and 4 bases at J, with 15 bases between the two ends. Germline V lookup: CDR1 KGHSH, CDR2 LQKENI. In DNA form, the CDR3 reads TGTGCCAGCCAGATAGCGGAAGGGTACAATGAGCAGTTCTTC. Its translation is CASQIAEGYNEQFF.

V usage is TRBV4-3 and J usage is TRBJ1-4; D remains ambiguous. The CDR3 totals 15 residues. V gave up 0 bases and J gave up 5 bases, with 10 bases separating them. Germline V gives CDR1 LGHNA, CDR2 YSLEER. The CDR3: CASSQDRGANEKLFF. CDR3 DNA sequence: TGCGCCAGCAGCCAAGACCGAGGAGCGAATGAAAAACTGTTTTTT.

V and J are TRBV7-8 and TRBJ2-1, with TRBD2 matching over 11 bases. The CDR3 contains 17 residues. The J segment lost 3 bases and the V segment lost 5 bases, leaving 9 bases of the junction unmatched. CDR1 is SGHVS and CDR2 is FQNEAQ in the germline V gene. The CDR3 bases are TGTGCCAGCAGCGCCTCGCCTAGCGGGGGGCTCTACAATGAGCAGTTCTTC. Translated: CASSASPSGGLYNEQFF. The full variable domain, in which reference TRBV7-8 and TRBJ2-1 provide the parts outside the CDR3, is GAGVSQSPRYKVAKRGQDVALRCDPISGHVSLFWYQQALGQGPEFLTYFQNEAQLDKSGLPSDRFFAERPEGSVSTLKIQRTQQEDSAVYLCASSASPSGGLYNEQFFGPGTRLTVL.

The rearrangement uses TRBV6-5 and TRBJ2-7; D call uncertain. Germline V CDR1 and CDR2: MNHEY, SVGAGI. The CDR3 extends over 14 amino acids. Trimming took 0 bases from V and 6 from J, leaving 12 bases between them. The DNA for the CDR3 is TGTGCCAGCAGTTACTCGAGCCTAGTCTCCGAGCAGTACTTC. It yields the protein CASSYSSLVSEQYF.

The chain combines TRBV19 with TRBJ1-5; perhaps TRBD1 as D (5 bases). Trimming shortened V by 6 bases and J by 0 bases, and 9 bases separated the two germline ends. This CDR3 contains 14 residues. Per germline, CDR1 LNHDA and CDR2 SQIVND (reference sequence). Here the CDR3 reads CASSTGLSNQPQHF. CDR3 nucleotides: TGTGCCAGTAGCACGGGACTTAGCAATCAGCCCCAGCATTTT. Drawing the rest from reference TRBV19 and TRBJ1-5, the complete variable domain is DGGITQSPKYLFRKEGQNVTLSCEQNLNHDAMYWYRQDPGQGLRLIYYSQIVNDFQKGDIAEGYSVSREKKESFPLTVTSAQKNPTAFYLCASSTGLSNQPQHFGDGTRLSIL.

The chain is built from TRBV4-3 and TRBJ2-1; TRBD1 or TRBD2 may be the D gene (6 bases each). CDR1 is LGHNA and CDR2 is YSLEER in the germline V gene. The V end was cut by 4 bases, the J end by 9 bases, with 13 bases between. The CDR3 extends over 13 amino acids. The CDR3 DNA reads TGCGCCAGCAGCCTAGGGGGGCGGACTGAGCAGTTCTTC. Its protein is CASSLGGRTEQFF.

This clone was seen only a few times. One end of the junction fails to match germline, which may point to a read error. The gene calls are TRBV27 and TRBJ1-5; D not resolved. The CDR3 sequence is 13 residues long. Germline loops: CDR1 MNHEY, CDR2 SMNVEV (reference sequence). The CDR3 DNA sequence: TGTGCCACCAGTCCAGAGGGCGATCAGCCCCAGCATTTT. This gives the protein CATSPEGDQPQHF.

CDR3 bases: TGTGCCAGCAGTGAGTTAACCCTAGGACGGGAAAAACTGTTTTTT. Residues: CASSELTLGREKLFF. V usage is TRBV6-1 and J usage is TRBJ1-4; unclear D gene. The V end lost 3 bases, the J end lost 8 bases, and 16 bases lay between the germline ends. In germline, CDR1 is MNHNS, CDR2 SASEGT. The CDR3 length is 15 residues.

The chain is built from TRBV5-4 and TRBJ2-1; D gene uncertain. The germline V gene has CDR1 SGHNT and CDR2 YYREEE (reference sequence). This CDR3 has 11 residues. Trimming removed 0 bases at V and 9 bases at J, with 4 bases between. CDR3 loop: CASSLGGEQFF. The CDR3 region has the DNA TGTGCCAGCAGCTTGGGGGGTGAGCAGTTCTTC. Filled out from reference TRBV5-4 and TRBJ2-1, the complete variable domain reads ETGVTQSPTHLIKTRGQQVTLRCSSQSGHNTVSWYQQALGQGPQFIFQYYREEENGRGNFPPRFSGLQFPNYSSELNVNALELDDSALYLCASSLGGEQFFGPGTRLTVL.

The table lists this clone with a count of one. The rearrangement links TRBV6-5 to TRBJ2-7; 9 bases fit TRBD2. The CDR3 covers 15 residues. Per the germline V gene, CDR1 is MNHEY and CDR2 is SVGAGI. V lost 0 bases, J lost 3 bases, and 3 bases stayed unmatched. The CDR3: CASSYSSSGIYEQYF. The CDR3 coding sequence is TGTGCCAGCAGTTACTCCTCTAGCGGGATCTACGAGCAGTACTTC.

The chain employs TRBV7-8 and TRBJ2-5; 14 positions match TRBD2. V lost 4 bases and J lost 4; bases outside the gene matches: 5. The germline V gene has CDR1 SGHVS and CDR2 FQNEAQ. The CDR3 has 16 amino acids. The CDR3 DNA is TGTGCCAGCAGCTGGGGACTAGCGGGAGTGAGAGAGACCCAGTACTTC. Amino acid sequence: CASSWGLAGVRETQYF.

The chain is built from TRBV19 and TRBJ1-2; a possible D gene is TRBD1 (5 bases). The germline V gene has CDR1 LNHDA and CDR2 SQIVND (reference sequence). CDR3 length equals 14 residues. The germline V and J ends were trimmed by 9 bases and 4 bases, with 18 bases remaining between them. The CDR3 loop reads CASSLGVLGYGYTF. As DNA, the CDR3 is TGTGCCAGCAGCTTAGGGGTGTTAGGCTATGGCTACACCTTC.